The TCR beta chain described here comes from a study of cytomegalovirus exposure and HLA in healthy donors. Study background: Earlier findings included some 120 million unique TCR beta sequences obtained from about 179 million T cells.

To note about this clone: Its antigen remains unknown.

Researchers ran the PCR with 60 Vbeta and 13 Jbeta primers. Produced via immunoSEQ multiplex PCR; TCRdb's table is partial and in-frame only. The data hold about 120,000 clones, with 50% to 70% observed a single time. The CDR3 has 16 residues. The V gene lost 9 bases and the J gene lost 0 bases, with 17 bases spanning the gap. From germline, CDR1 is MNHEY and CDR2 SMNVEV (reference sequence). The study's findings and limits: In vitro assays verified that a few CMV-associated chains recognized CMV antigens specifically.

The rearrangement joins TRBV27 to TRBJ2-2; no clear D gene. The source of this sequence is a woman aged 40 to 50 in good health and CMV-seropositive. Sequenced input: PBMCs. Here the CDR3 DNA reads TGTGCCAGGGTTTTCTCTCGCACAGCGAACACCGGGGAGCTGTTTTTT. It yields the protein CARVFSRTANTGELFF.